One T cell receptor beta chain is described in this entry. This specimen belongs to a study of blood T cell repertoires in COVID-19. On the study more broadly: There were acute and convalescent COVID-19 samples, and they came from the United States, Italy and Spain. Sources were T cells, B-cell-depleted T cells, or PBMCs; the material itself was cDNA or gDNA.

In the study's own analysis: For nucleated cells, counts were estimated from reference gene primer amplification. The method was immunoSEQ multiplex PCR; TCRdb's version includes in-frame clones alone and lacks a portion of them. The V and J calls and the clone size are those of that table, but D and trimming were determined from the DNA. The data show 130,000 to 150,000 clones, 88% seen once. The clonotype was recovered from a man in his sixties or seventies with acute or convalescent COVID-19. The source material was peripheral blood.

CDR3 sequence reads: CASSDQQLAPLYEQYF. The DNA for the CDR3 is TGTGCCAGTAGCGACCAACAGCTAGCGCCCCTATACGAGCAGTACTTC. The chain recombines TRBV19 with TRBJ2-7, with D tentatively TRBD2 (6 bases). Germline assignment: CDR1 LNHDA and CDR2 SQIVND (reference sequence). The length of the CDR3 is 16 residues. Trimming took off 6 bases at V and 4 bases at J, with 22 bases between the two ends. Variable domain in full (rest from reference TRBV19 and TRBJ2-7): DGGITQSPKYLFRKEGQNVTLSCEQNLNHDAMYWYRQDPGQGLRLIYYSQIVNDFQKGDIAEGYSVSREKKESFPLTVTSAQKNPTAFYLCASSDQQLAPLYEQYFGPGTRLTVT.